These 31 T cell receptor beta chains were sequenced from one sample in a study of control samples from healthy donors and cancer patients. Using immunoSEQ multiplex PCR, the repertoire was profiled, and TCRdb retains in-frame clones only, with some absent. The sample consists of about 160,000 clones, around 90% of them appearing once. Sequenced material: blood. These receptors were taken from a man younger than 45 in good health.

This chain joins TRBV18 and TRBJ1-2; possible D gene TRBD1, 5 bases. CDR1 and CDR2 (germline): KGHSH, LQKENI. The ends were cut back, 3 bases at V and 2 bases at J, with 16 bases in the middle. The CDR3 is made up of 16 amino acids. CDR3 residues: CASSPLRASANYGYTF. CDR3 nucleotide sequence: TGTGCCAGCTCACCCCTCAGGGCTAGCGCCAACTATGGCTACACCTTC.

CDR3 in amino acids: CASSTPAVPTEAFF. In DNA, the CDR3 is TGTGCCAGCAGCACCCCGGCCGTGCCAACTGAAGCTTTCTTT. The V call is TRBV6-5, the J call TRBJ1-1; no definite D call. The CDR3 contains 14 residues. V lost 6 bases and J 5 bases, leaving 16 bases between the germline ends. Looked up from germline, CDR1 is MNHEY and CDR2 is SVGAGI.

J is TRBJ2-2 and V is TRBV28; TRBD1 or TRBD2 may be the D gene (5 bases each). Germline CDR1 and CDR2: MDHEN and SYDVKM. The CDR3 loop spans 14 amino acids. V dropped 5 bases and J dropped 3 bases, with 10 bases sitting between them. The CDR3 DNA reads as TGTGCCAGCAGTAGGGGACGGTACACCGGGGAGCTGTTTTTT. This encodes CASSRGRYTGELFF.

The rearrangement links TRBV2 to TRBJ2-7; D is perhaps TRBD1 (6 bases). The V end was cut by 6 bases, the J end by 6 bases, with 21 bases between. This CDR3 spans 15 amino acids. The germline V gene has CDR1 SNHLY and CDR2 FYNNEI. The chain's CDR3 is CASRSITGSNGEQYF. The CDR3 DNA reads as TGTGCCAGCAGATCCATCACAGGGTCTAACGGCGAGCAGTACTTC.

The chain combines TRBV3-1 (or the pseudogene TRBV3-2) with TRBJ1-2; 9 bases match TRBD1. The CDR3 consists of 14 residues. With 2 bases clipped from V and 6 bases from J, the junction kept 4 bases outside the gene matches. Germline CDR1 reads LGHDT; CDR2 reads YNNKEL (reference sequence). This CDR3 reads CASSQNRGRNGYTF. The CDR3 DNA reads TGTGCCAGCAGCCAAAACAGGGGGCGCAATGGCTACACCTTC.

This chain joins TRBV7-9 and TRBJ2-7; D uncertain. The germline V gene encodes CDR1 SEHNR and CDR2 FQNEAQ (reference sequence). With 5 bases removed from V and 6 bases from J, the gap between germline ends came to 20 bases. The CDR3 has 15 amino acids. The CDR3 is CASSPARSTSLEQYF. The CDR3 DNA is TGTGCCAGCAGCCCGGCAAGGTCGACGTCCCTCGAGCAGTACTTC.

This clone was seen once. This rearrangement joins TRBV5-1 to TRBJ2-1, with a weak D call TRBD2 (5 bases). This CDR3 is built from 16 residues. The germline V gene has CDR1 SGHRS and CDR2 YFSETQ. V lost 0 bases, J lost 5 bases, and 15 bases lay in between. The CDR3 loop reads CASSLAGENGNNEQFF. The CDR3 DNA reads TGCGCCAGCAGCTTGGCCGGGGAGAACGGAAACAATGAGCAGTTCTTC.

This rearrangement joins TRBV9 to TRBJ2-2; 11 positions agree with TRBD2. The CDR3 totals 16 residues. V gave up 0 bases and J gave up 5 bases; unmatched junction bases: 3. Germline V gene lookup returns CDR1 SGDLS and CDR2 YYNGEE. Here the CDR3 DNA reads TGTGCCAGCAGCGTAGTAGCGGGGGGGCAGACCGGGGAGCTGTTTTTT. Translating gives CASSVVAGGQTGELFF.

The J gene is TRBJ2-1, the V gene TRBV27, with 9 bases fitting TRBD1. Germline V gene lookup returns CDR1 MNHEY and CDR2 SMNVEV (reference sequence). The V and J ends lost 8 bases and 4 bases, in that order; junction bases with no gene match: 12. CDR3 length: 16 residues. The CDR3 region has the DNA TGTGCCAGCGGCCGGGCGGGACAGGGCTTATACAATGAGCAGTTCTTC. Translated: CASGRAGQGLYNEQFF.

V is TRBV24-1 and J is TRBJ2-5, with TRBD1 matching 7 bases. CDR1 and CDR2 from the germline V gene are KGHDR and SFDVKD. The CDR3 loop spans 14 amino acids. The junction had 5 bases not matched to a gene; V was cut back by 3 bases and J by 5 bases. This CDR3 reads CATSDIGTVETQYF. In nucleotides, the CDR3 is TGTGCCACCAGTGATATTGGGACAGTGGAGACCCAGTACTTC.

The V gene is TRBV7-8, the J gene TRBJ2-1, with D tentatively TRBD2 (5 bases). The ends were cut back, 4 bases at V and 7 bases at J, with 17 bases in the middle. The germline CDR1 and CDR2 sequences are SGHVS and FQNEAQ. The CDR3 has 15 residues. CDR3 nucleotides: TGTGCCAGCAGCTCCACCGGGAAAACGGGTAATGAGCAGTTCTTC. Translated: CASSSTGKTGNEQFF.

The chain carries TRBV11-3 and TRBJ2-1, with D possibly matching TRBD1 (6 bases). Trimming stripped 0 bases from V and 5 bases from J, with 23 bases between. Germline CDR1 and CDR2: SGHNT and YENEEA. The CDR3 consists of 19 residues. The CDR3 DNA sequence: TGTGCCAGCAGCTTAGATTTATTGGGGGCCGGATTCACTAACAATGAGCAGTTCTTC. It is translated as CASSLDLLGAGFTNNEQFF.

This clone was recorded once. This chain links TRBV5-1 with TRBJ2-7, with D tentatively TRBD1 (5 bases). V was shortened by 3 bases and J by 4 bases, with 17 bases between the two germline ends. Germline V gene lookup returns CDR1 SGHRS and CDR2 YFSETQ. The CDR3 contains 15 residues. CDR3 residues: CASSSPGRAEYEQYF. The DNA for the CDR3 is TGCGCCAGCAGCTCTCCAGGGCGCGCAGAGTACGAGCAGTACTTC.

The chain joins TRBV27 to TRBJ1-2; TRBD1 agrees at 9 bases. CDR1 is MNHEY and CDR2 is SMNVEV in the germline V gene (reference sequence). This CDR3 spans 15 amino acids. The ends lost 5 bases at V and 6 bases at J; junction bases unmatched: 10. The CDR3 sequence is CASSLRQGQGHGYTF. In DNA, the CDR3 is TGTGCCAGCAGTCTACGTCAGGGACAGGGACATGGCTACACCTTC.

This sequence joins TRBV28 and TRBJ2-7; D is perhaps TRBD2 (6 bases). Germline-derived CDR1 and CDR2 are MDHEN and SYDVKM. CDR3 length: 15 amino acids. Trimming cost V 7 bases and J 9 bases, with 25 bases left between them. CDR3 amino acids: CASTMGGPIVVGQYF. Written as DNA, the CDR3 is TGTGCCAGCACCATGGGGGGACCCATTGTAGTCGGGCAGTACTTC.

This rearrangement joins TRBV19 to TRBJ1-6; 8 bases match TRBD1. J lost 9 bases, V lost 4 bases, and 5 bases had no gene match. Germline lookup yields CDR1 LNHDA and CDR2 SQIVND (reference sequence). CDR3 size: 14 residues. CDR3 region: CASSRQGNVSPLHF. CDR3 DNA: TGTGCCAGTAGTAGACAGGGGAATGTTTCACCCCTCCACTTT. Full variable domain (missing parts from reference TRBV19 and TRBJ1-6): DGGITQSPKYLFRKEGQNVTLSCEQNLNHDAMYWYRQDPGQGLRLIYYSQIVNDFQKGDIAEGYSVSREKKESFPLTVTSAQKNPTAFYLCASSRQGNVSPLHFGNGTRLTVT.

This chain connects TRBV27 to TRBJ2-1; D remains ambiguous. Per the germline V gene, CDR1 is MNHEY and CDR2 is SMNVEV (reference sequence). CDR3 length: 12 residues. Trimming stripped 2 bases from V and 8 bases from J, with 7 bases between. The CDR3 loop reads CASSLNRYEQFF. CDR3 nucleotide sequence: TGTGCCAGCAGTTTAAATCGGTATGAGCAGTTCTTC.

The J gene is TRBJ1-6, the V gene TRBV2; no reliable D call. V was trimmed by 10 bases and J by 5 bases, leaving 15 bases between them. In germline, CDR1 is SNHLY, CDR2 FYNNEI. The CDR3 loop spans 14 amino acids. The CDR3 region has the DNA TGTGCCACCTCCGGTTCCAGGAATAATTCACCCCTCCACTTT. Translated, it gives CATSGSRNNSPLHF.

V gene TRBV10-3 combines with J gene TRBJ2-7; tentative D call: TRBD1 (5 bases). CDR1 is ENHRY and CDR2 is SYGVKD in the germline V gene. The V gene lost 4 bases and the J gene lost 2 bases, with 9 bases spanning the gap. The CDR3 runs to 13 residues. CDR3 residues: CAISVTQAYEQYF. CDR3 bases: TGTGCCATCAGTGTAACACAGGCCTACGAGCAGTACTTC.

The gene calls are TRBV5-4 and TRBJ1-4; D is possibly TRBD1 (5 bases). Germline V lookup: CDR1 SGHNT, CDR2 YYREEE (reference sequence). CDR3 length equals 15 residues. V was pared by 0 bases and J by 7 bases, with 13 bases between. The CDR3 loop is CASSLAPGRGEKLFF. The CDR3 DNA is TGTGCCAGCAGCTTGGCCCCAGGGAGGGGTGAAAAACTGTTTTTT.

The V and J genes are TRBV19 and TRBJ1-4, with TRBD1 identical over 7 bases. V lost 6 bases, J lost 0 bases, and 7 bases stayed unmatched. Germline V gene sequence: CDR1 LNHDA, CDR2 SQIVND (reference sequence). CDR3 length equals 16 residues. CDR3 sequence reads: CASRPTGIATNEKLFF. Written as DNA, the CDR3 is TGTGCCAGTAGACCGACAGGGATTGCAACTAATGAAAAACTGTTTTTT. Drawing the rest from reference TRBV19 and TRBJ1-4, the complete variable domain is DGGITQSPKYLFRKEGQNVTLSCEQNLNHDAMYWYRQDPGQGLRLIYYSQIVNDFQKGDIAEGYSVSREKKESFPLTVTSAQKNPTAFYLCASRPTGIATNEKLFFGSGTQLSVL.

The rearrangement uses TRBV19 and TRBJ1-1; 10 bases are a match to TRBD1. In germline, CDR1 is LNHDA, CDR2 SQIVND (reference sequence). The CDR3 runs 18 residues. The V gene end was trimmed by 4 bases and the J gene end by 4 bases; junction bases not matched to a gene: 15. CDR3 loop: CASSRDRGEGIRGTEAFF. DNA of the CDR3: TGTGCCAGTAGTAGGGACAGGGGAGAAGGGATTAGGGGCACTGAAGCTTTCTTT.

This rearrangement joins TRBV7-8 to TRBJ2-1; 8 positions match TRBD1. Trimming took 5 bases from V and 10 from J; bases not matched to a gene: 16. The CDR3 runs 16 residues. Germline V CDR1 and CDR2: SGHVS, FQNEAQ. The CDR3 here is CASSPTRQGAPIEQFF. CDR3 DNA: TGTGCCAGCAGCCCCACGAGGCAGGGGGCCCCCATCGAGCAGTTCTTC.

The CDR3 nucleotides read TGTGCCAGCAGTCCTTTCCTCGCGGATGAGCAGTTCTTC. As protein: CASSPFLADEQFF. The J gene is TRBJ2-1, the V gene TRBV11-2; unclear D gene. Looked up from germline, CDR1 is SGHAT and CDR2 is FQNNGV. V was cut by 6 bases and J by 8 bases, with 14 bases left in between. This CDR3 is built from 13 residues. The full variable domain, with the rest looked up from reference TRBV11-2 and TRBJ2-1, is EAGVAQSPRYKIIEKRQSVAFWCNPISGHATLYWYQQILGQGPKLLIQFQNNGVVDDSQLPKDRFSAERLKGVDSTLKIQPAKLEDSAVYLCASSPFLADEQFFGPGTRLTVL.

CDR3 in amino acids: CASSPQGKGTAFSYEQYF. The CDR3 DNA is TGCGCCAGCAGCCCCCAGGGGAAGGGTACAGCGTTCTCCTACGAGCAGTACTTC. The gene calls are TRBV4-1 and TRBJ2-7; weak D call: TRBD1 (6 bases). V lost 4 bases and J lost 0, with 22 bases in between. The germline V gene has CDR1 MGHRA and CDR2 YSYEKL. The CDR3 extends over 18 amino acids.

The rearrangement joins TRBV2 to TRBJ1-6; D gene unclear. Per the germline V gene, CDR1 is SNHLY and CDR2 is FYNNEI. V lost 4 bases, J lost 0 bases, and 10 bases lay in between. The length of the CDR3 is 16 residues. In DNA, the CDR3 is TGTGCCAGCAGTGGTAACCCTAGCTCCTATAATTCACCCCTCCACTTT. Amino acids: CASSGNPSSYNSPLHF.

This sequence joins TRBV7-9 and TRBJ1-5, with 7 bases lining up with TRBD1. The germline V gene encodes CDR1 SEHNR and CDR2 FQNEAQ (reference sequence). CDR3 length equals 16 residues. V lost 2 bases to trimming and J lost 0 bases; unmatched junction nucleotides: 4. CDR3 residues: CASSLRGTDSNQPQHF. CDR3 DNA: TGTGCCAGCAGCTTAAGAGGGACAGATAGCAATCAGCCCCAGCATTTT. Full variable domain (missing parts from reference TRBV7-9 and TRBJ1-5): DTGVSQNPRHKITKRGQNVTFRCDPISEHNRLYWYRQTLGQGPEFLTYFQNEAQLEKSRLLSDRFSAERPKGSFSTLEIQRTEQGDSAMYLCASSLRGTDSNQPQHFGDGTRLSIL.

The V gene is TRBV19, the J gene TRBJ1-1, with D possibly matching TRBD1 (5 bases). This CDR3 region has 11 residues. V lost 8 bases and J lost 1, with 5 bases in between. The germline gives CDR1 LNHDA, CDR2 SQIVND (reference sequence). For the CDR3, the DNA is TGTGCCAGTGGGACGAACACTGAAGCTTTCTTT. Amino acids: CASGTNTEAFF.

CDR3 loop: CAISPLTGRSGTDTQYF. The DNA for the CDR3 is TGTGCCATCAGTCCATTAACCGGGAGATCTGGGACAGATACGCAGTATTTT. The chain employs TRBV10-3 and TRBJ2-3, with D perhaps TRBD2 (6 bases). Germline values: CDR1 ENHRY, CDR2 SYGVKD. V lost 5 bases, J lost 3 bases, and 21 bases lay in between. The CDR3 contains 17 residues.

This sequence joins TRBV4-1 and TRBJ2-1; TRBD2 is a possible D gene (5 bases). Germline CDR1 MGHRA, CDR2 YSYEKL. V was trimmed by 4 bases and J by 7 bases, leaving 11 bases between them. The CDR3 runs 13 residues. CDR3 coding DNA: TGCGCCAGCAGCCGGCCGGGATCTAATGAGCAGTTCTTC. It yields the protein CASSRPGSNEQFF.

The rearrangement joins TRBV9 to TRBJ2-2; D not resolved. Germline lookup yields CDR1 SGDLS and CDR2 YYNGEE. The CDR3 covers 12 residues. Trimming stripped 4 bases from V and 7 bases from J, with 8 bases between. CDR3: CASSWVGGELFF. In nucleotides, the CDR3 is TGTGCCAGCAGCTGGGTGGGCGGGGAGCTGTTTTTT.